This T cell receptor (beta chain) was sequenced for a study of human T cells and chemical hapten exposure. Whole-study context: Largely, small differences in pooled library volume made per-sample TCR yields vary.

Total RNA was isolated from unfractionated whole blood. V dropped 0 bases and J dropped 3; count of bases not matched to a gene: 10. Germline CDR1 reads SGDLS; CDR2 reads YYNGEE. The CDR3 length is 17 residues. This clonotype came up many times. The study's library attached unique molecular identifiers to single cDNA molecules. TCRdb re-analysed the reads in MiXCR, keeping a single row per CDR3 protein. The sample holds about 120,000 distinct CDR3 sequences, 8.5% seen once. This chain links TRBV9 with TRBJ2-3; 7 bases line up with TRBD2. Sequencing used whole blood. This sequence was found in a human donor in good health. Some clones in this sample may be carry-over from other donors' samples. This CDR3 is CASSVGPSGAGTDTQYF. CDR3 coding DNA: TGTGCCAGCAGCGTAGGCCCTAGCGGCGCGGGGACAGATACGCAGTATTTT. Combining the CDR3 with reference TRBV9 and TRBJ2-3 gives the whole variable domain DSGVTQTPKHLITATGQRVTLRCSPRSGDLSVYWYQQSLDQGLQFLIQYYNGEERAKGNILERFSAQQFPDLHSELNLSSLELGDSALYFCASSVGPSGAGTDTQYFGPGTRLTVL.